This TCR beta chain was obtained from a study of molecular identifiers for immune sequencing clone quantification. Study-wide findings and caveats: The share of molecules held by clones above 20 RNA copies was over 99% in effector cells and under 1% in naive cells.

Bulk TCR libraries used previously described methods and listed TCR primers. Each CDR3 protein is one row after TCRdb ran MiXCR on the PCR reads. The sample lists approximately 590,000 distinct CDR3 sequences; roughly 27% were seen once. Germline-derived CDR1 and CDR2 are LGHNA and YSLEER. Trimming removed 1 base from V and 0 bases from J, with 11 bases in between. The CDR3 loop spans 16 amino acids. This clonotype showed up many times. The antigen is unknown. This TCR was recovered from a human donor in good health. Some libraries in this study had Jurkat cell RNA spiked in. V is TRBV4-3 and J is TRBJ2-3; D is ambiguous. Material: naive CD8+ T cells from blood, with Jurkat cell RNA spiked in. The subset here: FACS-sorted CD8+CD4-CCR7+CD45RA+ naive T cells. The DNA for the CDR3 is TGCGCCAGCAGCCAAGCCGCGTTGACTAGCACAGATACGCAGTATTTT. It codes for CASSQAALTSTDTQYF.